In its sample, the clone carrying this TCR beta chain was seen a few times. This specimen comes from a study of shared clonotypes between healthy human individuals. The assay was run at deep level. Only in-frame clones appear in the TCRdb table, and some are missing; sequencing was by immunoSEQ multiplex PCR. The data contain about 450,000 clones, 70% to 80% of them singletons. The donors, healthy adults who were HIV-negative, had experienced no recent acute infections or vaccinations. Extraction of genomic DNA in unsorted samples used approximately 96 million PBMCs. The CDR3 totals 17 residues. This chain connects TRBV21-1 to TRBJ1-4. TRBV21-1 is classified as a pseudogene. The specimen was PBMCs. The sequence was collected from a woman aged 40 to 50 in good health. Some clones in this sample may be carry-over from other donors' samples. The CDR3 nucleotides read TGTGCCAGCAGCCACGCCGGGGGGCCAAGGGCATTTGGAAAACTGTTTTTT. Translating gives CASSHAGGPRAFGKLFF.